The 21 T cell receptor beta chains in this list originate from one sample, sequenced in a study of blood T cell repertoires in COVID-19. This table comes from immunoSEQ multiplex PCR, and its TCRdb copy is limited to in-frame clones, with some not included. The repertoire has some 330,000 clones, less than 90% of them found once; the top ten carry roughly 5.1%. Sequencing was done on a sample of PBMCs or T cells enriched from blood (not recorded which). The receptors stem from a woman aged 45-59 years who had recovered from COVID-19.

The gene calls are TRBV6-1 and TRBJ1-6; the D is unclear. V was clipped by 1 base and J by 7 bases, with 5 bases between them. Germline lookup yields CDR1 MNHNS and CDR2 SASEGT. CDR3 length: 13 amino acids. Here the CDR3 DNA reads TGTGCCAGCAGTGAAGGGCTCAATTCACCCCTCCACTTT. Amino acid sequence: CASSEGLNSPLHF.

The chain recombines TRBV11-2 with TRBJ2-3; 7 nucleotides line up with TRBD2. Germline V gene data show CDR1 as SGHAT and CDR2 as FQNNGV. The V segment lost 2 bases and the J segment 2 bases; nucleotides outside the gene matches: 4. This CDR3 comprises 15 residues. Written as DNA, the CDR3 is TGTGCCAGCAGCTTAAGCGGGGTGCCCACAGATACGCAGTATTTT. This gives the protein CASSLSGVPTDTQYF.

This clone was counted a few times. This chain uses TRBV19 with TRBJ1-4; possibly TRBD1 for D (5 bases). CDR3 length equals 16 residues. Between the trimmed V and J ends, which lost 9 bases and 7 bases, there was a span of 24 bases. CDR1 is LNHDA and CDR2 is SQIVND in the germline V gene (reference sequence). CDR3: CASRVYSPNLGEKLFF. The CDR3 DNA sequence: TGTGCCAGCAGGGTGTACTCACCCAATCTCGGTGAAAAACTGTTTTTT.

This sequence joins TRBV27 and TRBJ2-7, with D maybe TRBD1 (5 bases). V lost 2 bases and J lost 2, with 10 bases in between. The CDR3 sequence is 14 residues long. Germline CDR1 reads MNHEY; CDR2 reads SMNVEV (reference sequence). The CDR3 bases are TGTGCCAGCAGTTTAAGGGGCGGTCCCTACGAGCAGTACTTC. Protein product: CASSLRGGPYEQYF.

CDR3 sequence: CASRVTSEITDTQYF. In DNA, the CDR3 is TGCGCCAGCAGGGTTACTAGCGAGATCACAGATACGCAGTATTTT. This rearrangement joins TRBV4-1 to TRBJ2-3, with 7 bases lining up with TRBD2. This CDR3 has 15 residues. The junction had 8 bases not matched to a gene; V was cut back by 6 bases and J by 2 bases. The germline CDR1 and CDR2 sequences are MGHRA and YSYEKL.

This clone was seen only once. CDR3 loop: CASSVGQPNTEAFF. CDR3 bases: TGCGCCAGCAGCGTTGGACAGCCGAACACTGAAGCTTTCTTT. The chain uses TRBV5-1 and TRBJ1-1; D possibly corresponds to TRBD1 (6 bases). The V and J ends lost 4 bases and 1 base respectively, with 11 bases between them. Germline values: CDR1 SGHRS, CDR2 YFSETQ. The CDR3 is made up of 14 amino acids. Complete variable domain (other parts from reference TRBV5-1 and TRBJ1-1): KAGVTQTPRYLIKTRGQQVTLSCSPISGHRSVSWYQQTPGQGLQFLFEYFSETQRNKGNFPGRFSGRQFSNSRSEMNVSTLELGDSALYLCASSVGQPNTEAFFGQGTRLTVV.

The gene calls are TRBV9 and TRBJ1-3; D gene unclear. Trimming took off 4 bases at V and 0 bases at J, with 14 bases between the two ends. The CDR3 has 16 residues. In germline, CDR1 is SGDLS, CDR2 YYNGEE. CDR3 sequence reads: CASSQGGSNSGNTIYF. CDR3 in DNA: TGTGCCAGCAGCCAAGGAGGGTCGAACTCTGGAAACACCATATATTTT.

This clone has just a few counts. The gene calls are TRBV7-9 and TRBJ1-3; D might be TRBD1 (6 bases). The CDR3 extends over 17 amino acids. Germline CDR1 and CDR2: SEHNR and FQNEAQ (reference sequence). V gave up 4 bases and J gave up 0 bases, with 16 bases separating them. The chain's CDR3 is CASSWEGDRYSGNTIYF. In DNA, the CDR3 is TGTGCCAGCAGCTGGGAAGGTGACAGGTACTCTGGAAACACCATATATTTT. Based on the CDR3 plus reference TRBV7-9 and TRBJ1-3, the full variable domain is DTGVSQNPRHKITKRGQNVTFRCDPISEHNRLYWYRQTLGQGPEFLTYFQNEAQLEKSRLLSDRFSAERPKGSFSTLEIQRTEQGDSAMYLCASSWEGDRYSGNTIYFGEGSWLTVV.

The CDR3 DNA sequence: TGTGCCAGTAGTGAGGGCGGCTACTCTGGAAACACCATATATTTT. It codes for CASSEGGYSGNTIYF. The genes are TRBV19 and TRBJ1-3; no reliable D call. V gave up 5 bases and J gave up 0 bases, with 11 bases separating them. Germline lookup yields CDR1 LNHDA and CDR2 SQIVND (reference sequence). The CDR3 has 15 amino acids.

The chain recombines TRBV7-2 with TRBJ1-6, with D possibly being TRBD1 (6 bases). This CDR3 is built from 15 residues. Per germline, CDR1 SGHTA and CDR2 FQGNSA. Deletions cut 7 bases from V and 7 bases from J, with 17 bases between. The CDR3 here is CASTPQGKENSPLHF. For the CDR3, the DNA is TGTGCCAGCACCCCCCAGGGGAAAGAGAATTCACCCCTCCACTTT. The whole variable domain, remainder taken from reference TRBV7-2 and TRBJ1-6, is GAGVSQSPSNKVTEKGKDVELRCDPISGHTALYWYRQSLGQGLEFLIYFQGNSAPDKSGLPSDRFSAERTGGSVSTLTIQRTQQEDSAVYLCASTPQGKENSPLHFGNGTRLTVT.

This chain uses TRBV7-8 with TRBJ2-2, with D perhaps TRBD2 (6 bases). The CDR3 spans 17 residues. From germline, CDR1 is SGHVS and CDR2 FQNEAQ. With 0 bases removed from V and 5 bases from J, the gap between germline ends came to 16 bases. The CDR3: CASSLAFSGVYTGELFF. For the CDR3, the DNA is TGTGCCAGCAGCTTAGCCTTTTCGGGGGTTTATACCGGGGAGCTGTTTTTT.

CDR3 nucleotide sequence: TGTGCCAGCAGCTTAGGGGCAGGGCCGTACGAGCAGTACTTC. The encoded protein is CASSLGAGPYEQYF. The rearrangement uses TRBV11-3 and TRBJ2-7; possibly TRBD1 for D (5 bases). CDR3 length: 14 amino acids. CDR1 is SGHNT and CDR2 is YENEEA in the germline V gene. Trimming took 1 base from V and 4 from J, leaving 11 bases between them.

The chain is built from TRBV5-1 and TRBJ2-7; D possibly corresponds to TRBD1 (6 bases). The CDR3 runs 15 residues. V lost 0 bases to trimming and J lost 3 bases, with 13 bases between them. The V gene's germline CDR1 is SGHRS and CDR2 YFSETQ. CDR3 bases: TGCGCCAGCAGCTTGGGGCCCCAACAGGGCTACGAGCAGTACTTC. Translation: CASSLGPQQGYEQYF.

This clone was detected once. V gene TRBV6-5 combines with J gene TRBJ2-1; TRBD2 matches at 11 bases. The CDR3 is made up of 15 amino acids. The germline V gene has CDR1 MNHEY and CDR2 SVGAGI. V shed 7 bases, J shed 4 bases, and the junction held 6 bases outside the gene matches. The CDR3 reads CASTASGGHYNEQFF. The DNA of the CDR3 is TGTGCCAGCACGGCTAGCGGGGGGCATTACAATGAGCAGTTCTTC.

The genes are TRBV5-6 and TRBJ2-2; TRBD1 matches at 11 bases. Germline trimming cut 5 bases from V and 6 bases from J; bases unmatched to any gene: 6. Germline loops: CDR1 SGHDT, CDR2 YYEEEE. CDR3 length: 15 amino acids. The CDR3 spells CASRLRTGGPGELFF. CDR3 bases: TGTGCCAGCAGACTTCGGACAGGGGGCCCCGGGGAGCTGTTTTTT.

The CDR3 bases are TGTGCCAGCAGCCCCCGGGTAGCGGGATCGGCAGATACGCAGTATTTT. Residues: CASSPRVAGSADTQYF. This sequence joins TRBV5-4 and TRBJ2-3; 8 nucleotides line up with TRBD2. V lost 4 bases to trimming and J lost 4 bases; unmatched junction nucleotides: 11. Germline V gene sequence: CDR1 SGHNT, CDR2 YYREEE (reference sequence). The CDR3 has 16 amino acids.

The chain couples TRBV6-2 or TRBV6-3 to TRBJ2-5; TRBD2 matches 8 bases. Germline trimming cut 2 bases from V and 4 bases from J; bases unmatched to any gene: 3. CDR1 is MNHEY and CDR2 is SVGEGT in the germline V gene. The CDR3 is made up of 14 amino acids. The CDR3 DNA reads as TGTGCCAGCAGTTACGTAAGCGGGGGAGAGACCCAGTACTTC. Its translation: CASSYVSGGETQYF.

The chain combines TRBV2 with TRBJ2-2; possible D gene TRBD1, 6 bases. V was pared by 3 bases and J by 2 bases, with 10 bases between. Germline CDR1 reads SNHLY; CDR2 reads FYNNEI. The CDR3 length is 15 residues. CDR3 sequence: CASSDLDSNTGELFF. DNA of the CDR3: TGTGCCAGCAGTGACCTGGACAGCAACACCGGGGAGCTGTTTTTT.

The chain carries TRBV29-1 and TRBJ1-4; 7 bases fit TRBD1. Germline V gene lookup returns CDR1 SQVTM and CDR2 ANQGSEA. The CDR3 contains 14 residues. Germline trimming cut 4 bases from V and 1 base from J; bases unmatched to any gene: 3. The CDR3 nucleotides read TGCAGCGTTGGACAGGGTTTAACTAATGAAAAACTGTTTTTT. Translation gives CSVGQGLTNEKLFF.

This rearrangement joins TRBV28 to TRBJ2-1; TRBD2 matches 10 bases. V lost 5 bases and J lost 1; bases outside the gene matches: 5. The germline V gene has CDR1 MDHEN and CDR2 SYDVKM. CDR3 size: 16 residues. The CDR3 sequence is CASSPPTSGSYNEQFF. The CDR3 DNA reads TGTGCCAGCAGTCCGCCGACTAGCGGGTCCTACAATGAGCAGTTCTTC.

To note about this clone: Within the sample, other DNA sequences also encode this same CDR3. The chain uses TRBV7-9 and TRBJ2-3; D gene ambiguous. The germline V gene has CDR1 SEHNR and CDR2 FQNEAQ (reference sequence). The CDR3 has 14 amino acids. V lost 6 bases, J lost 0 bases, and 10 bases lay in between. CDR3 nucleotides: TGTGCCAGCAGTTTGGCCGCTAGCACAGATACGCAGTATTTT. This sequence encodes CASSLAASTDTQYF.